These 20 T cell receptor beta chains originate from one sample sequenced in a study of cytomegalovirus exposure and HLA in healthy donors. 60 Vbeta and 13 Jbeta primers were used in PCR. The method was immunoSEQ multiplex PCR; TCRdb's version includes in-frame clones alone and lacks a portion of them. The sample lists 150,000 to 200,000 clones; 60% to 80% were seen once. The sequenced material came from PBMCs. These receptor sequences come from a man in his forties in good health and CMV-seropositive.

This clone was counted only a few times. The rearrangement uses TRBV7-2 and TRBJ2-7; the match to TRBD2 covers 13 bases. CDR3 length: 15 residues. The V segment lost 4 bases and the J segment 5 bases; nucleotides outside the gene matches: 5. The germline gives CDR1 SGHTA, CDR2 FQGNSA. The CDR3 DNA is TGTGCCAGCAGCTCCGGACTAGCGGGAGTACACGAGCAGTACTTC. This translates into CASSSGLAGVHEQYF.

The rearrangement joins TRBV28 to TRBJ2-7; 7 bases are shared with TRBD1. The CDR3 covers 17 residues. Per germline, CDR1 MDHEN and CDR2 SYDVKM. Losses at the gene ends were 3 bases for V and 0 bases for J; bases not matched to a gene: 11. The CDR3 coding sequence is TGTGCCAGCAGTTTCCGAACCGGGACAGTGAGCTCCTACGAGCAGTACTTC. Its translation: CASSFRTGTVSSYEQYF.

V is TRBV5-1 and J is TRBJ2-5, with TRBD1 as a possible D gene (6 bases). From germline, CDR1 is SGHRS and CDR2 YFSETQ. The CDR3 has 14 residues. The V end lost 1 base, the J end lost 2 bases, and 9 bases lay between the germline ends. The DNA of the CDR3 is TGCGCCAGCAGCTTGCAGGGGATACAAGAGACCCAGTACTTC. The encoded protein is CASSLQGIQETQYF.

Only a few counts were recorded for this clone. The rearrangement joins TRBV11-2 to TRBJ1-2; D gene ambiguous. Looked up from germline, CDR1 is SGHAT and CDR2 is FQNNGV. V lost 4 bases and J lost 7, with 10 bases in between. The length of the CDR3 is 12 residues. DNA for the CDR3: TGTGCCAGCAGCTCGGCCGAGGGTGGCTACACCTTC. Translated, it gives CASSSAEGGYTF.

The rearrangement joins TRBV6-5 to TRBJ1-5; D not resolved. Germline V gives CDR1 MNHEY, CDR2 SVGAGI. CDR3 length: 13 amino acids. V lost 6 bases to trimming and J lost 1 base, with 7 bases between them. CDR3 loop: CASSRRSNQPQHF. CDR3 sequence (DNA): TGTGCCAGCAGCCGCAGAAGCAATCAGCCCCAGCATTTT.

The count of this clone is one. The rearrangement joins TRBV10-2 to TRBJ2-1; 8 bases are shared with TRBD1. From germline, CDR1 is WSHSY and CDR2 SAAADI. CDR3 size: 14 residues. The J segment lost 8 bases and the V segment lost 6 bases, leaving 9 bases of the junction unmatched. CDR3 in amino acids: CASRTPATGDEQFF. CDR3 in DNA: TGCGCCAGCAGGACCCCCGCGACAGGGGATGAGCAGTTCTTC.

V usage is TRBV5-5 and J usage is TRBJ2-2; D gene uncertain. V gave up 1 base and J gave up 0 bases, with 7 bases separating them. Germline V gene lookup returns CDR1 SGHKS and CDR2 YYEKEE (reference sequence). The length of the CDR3 is 15 residues. The CDR3 is CASSLMAANTGELFF. Here the CDR3 DNA reads TGTGCCAGCAGCTTGATGGCAGCGAACACCGGGGAGCTGTTTTTT.

The chain recombines TRBV7-9 with TRBJ2-1; D unclear. Germline V CDR1 and CDR2: SEHNR, FQNEAQ (reference sequence). Trimming removed 3 bases from V and 0 bases from J, with 12 bases in between. This CDR3 contains 16 residues. CDR3 bases: TGTGCCAGCAGCTTCAGCGCGAGCCTCTCCTACAATGAGCAGTTCTTC. This encodes CASSFSASLSYNEQFF.

This clone was observed a handful of times. The chain employs TRBV4-1 and TRBJ2-7; D gene ambiguous. CDR3 length equals 14 residues. V was shortened by 0 bases and J by 0 bases, with 6 bases between the two germline ends. From germline, CDR1 is MGHRA and CDR2 YSYEKL. The DNA for the CDR3 is TGCGCCAGCAGCCAAGAACCGAGCTCCTACGAGCAGTACTTC. Translated: CASSQEPSSYEQYF.

This clone was detected only once. The genes are TRBV11-2 and TRBJ2-7, with TRBD2 matching 12 bases. V trimming: 1 base; J trimming: 2 bases; junction bases outside the gene matches: 6. Germline CDR1 is SGHAT and CDR2 is FQNNGV. The CDR3 is made up of 17 amino acids. This CDR3 reads CASSLVSSGRAAYEQYF. The CDR3 region has the DNA TGTGCCAGCAGCTTAGTTTCTAGCGGGAGGGCCGCCTACGAGCAGTACTTC.

V is TRBV27 and J is TRBJ2-7; 7 bases are a match to TRBD1. The CDR3 has 13 amino acids. V dropped 2 bases and J dropped 4; count of bases not matched to a gene: 2. The germline gives CDR1 MNHEY, CDR2 SMNVEV (reference sequence). The CDR3 nucleotides read TGTGCCAGCAGTTTACGACAGGGATACGAGCAGTACTTC. Its protein product is CASSLRQGYEQYF.

This clone has just a few counts. The V and J genes are TRBV19 and TRBJ1-5; the match to TRBD1 covers 10 bases. The V gene end was trimmed by 7 bases and the J gene end by 4 bases; junction bases not matched to a gene: 4. Germline CDR1 and CDR2: LNHDA and SQIVND (reference sequence). The CDR3 extends over 14 amino acids. CDR3 nucleotides: TGTGCCAGTACCCCGGGACAGGGGAATCAGCCCCAGCATTTT. Translation gives CASTPGQGNQPQHF.

The J gene is TRBJ2-2, the V gene TRBV5-4, with TRBD1 as a possible D gene (6 bases). Trimming pared 7 bases from V and 0 bases from J, leaving 13 bases between. This CDR3 has 15 amino acids. Germline-derived CDR1 and CDR2 are SGHNT and YYREEE (reference sequence). The DNA for the CDR3 is TGTGCCAGCGCGTGGGGGCAGGCGAACACCGGGGAGCTGTTTTTT. Its translation: CASAWGQANTGELFF.

The rearrangement uses TRBV19 and TRBJ2-1; 10 nucleotides align to TRBD2. V trimming: 1 base; J trimming: 12 bases; junction bases outside the gene matches: 9. The CDR3 is 15 amino acids. Germline lookup yields CDR1 LNHDA and CDR2 SQIVND (reference sequence). CDR3 protein: CASSIAASGREGQFF. For the CDR3, the DNA is TGTGCCAGTAGTATAGCAGCGAGCGGGAGGGAGGGGCAGTTCTTC.

V usage is TRBV5-4 and J usage is TRBJ1-1; no reliable D call. This CDR3 is 15 amino acids long. V lost 4 bases and J 0 bases, leaving 13 bases between the germline ends. CDR1 SGHNT and CDR2 YYREEE come from the germline V gene (reference sequence). In DNA form, the CDR3 reads TGTGCCAGCAGCATAACAGAGTCCCTGAACACTGAAGCTTTCTTT. Encoded protein: CASSITESLNTEAFF.

This clone was recorded only once. V usage is TRBV28 and J usage is TRBJ2-5; the match to TRBD2 covers 11 bases. V was clipped by 8 bases and J by 5 bases; unmatched bases: 7. CDR3 size: 14 residues. CDR1 and CDR2 (germline): MDHEN, SYDVKM. The CDR3 here is CASQLAGARETQYF. The CDR3 DNA reads TGTGCCAGCCAACTAGCGGGAGCCCGGGAGACCCAGTACTTC.

V is TRBV6-1 and J is TRBJ2-7; 10 bases map to TRBD1. This CDR3 is built from 14 residues. Per the germline V gene, CDR1 is MNHNS and CDR2 is SASEGT. The V segment lost 6 bases and the J segment 4 bases; nucleotides outside the gene matches: 6. CDR3 coding DNA: TGTGCCAGCAGGCACGCGGACAGGGGGTACGAGCAGTACTTC. Protein product: CASRHADRGYEQYF.

This sequence joins TRBV27 and TRBJ2-1, with TRBD2 as a possible D gene (6 bases). The CDR3 is 13 residues long. Deletions cut 2 bases from V and 5 bases from J, with 7 bases between. The germline CDR1 and CDR2 sequences are MNHEY and SMNVEV (reference sequence). In DNA, the CDR3 is TGTGCCAGCAGTTTAGGGACTCACAATGAGCAGTTCTTC. Translated, it gives CASSLGTHNEQFF.

V gene TRBV9 combines with J gene TRBJ1-1; perhaps TRBD1 as D (6 bases). The CDR3 runs 12 residues. The germline CDR1 and CDR2 sequences are SGDLS and YYNGEE. V was trimmed by 6 bases and J by 6 bases, leaving 12 bases between them. The CDR3: CASTGGGSEAFF. Written as DNA, the CDR3 is TGTGCCAGCACCGGCGGGGGCTCTGAAGCTTTCTTT.

The chain links TRBV10-3 to TRBJ2-7, with 9 nucleotides matching TRBD2. The CDR3 is 15 amino acids. Unmatched junction bases numbered 2, after V lost 0 bases and J lost 2 bases. CDR1 is ENHRY and CDR2 is SYGVKD in the germline V gene. The CDR3: CAISESAGGPYEQYF. The CDR3 DNA is TGTGCCATCAGTGAGTCGGCGGGAGGGCCCTACGAGCAGTACTTC.